The rows below give T cell receptor beta chains drawn from one sample of a study of blood T cell repertoires in COVID-19. Sequencing was performed with immunoSEQ multiplex PCR; in TCRdb, only in-frame clones are kept and a portion is missing. The sample contains about 110,000 clones, approximately 86% of which appear only once. Material for sequencing was peripheral blood. These receptors originate from a man between 40 and 49 years old with acute or convalescent COVID-19. The conserved cysteine and the conserved F or W are not part of the CDR3 here. Only part of the rows carry a size: once, few, many, or a class if the clone is expanded.

V gene,clone size,J gene,CDR3 protein
TRBV7-8,.,TRBJ2-1,ASSLGGEGEQF
TRBV27,.,TRBJ1-5,ASSFLPGDQPQH
TRBV28,once,TRBJ2-1,ASRPTGSRYNEQF
TRBV2,many,TRBJ1-2,ASSGRRTVYGYT
TRBV7-2,.,TRBJ2-7,ASSGSGGPYEQY
TRBV5-5,once,TRBJ2-7,ASSFAPGDGYEQY
TRBV5-4,.,TRBJ1-1,ASSLAGGRTEAF
TRBV5-1,.,TRBJ2-1,ASSSQTGPYNEQF
TRBV21-1,.,TRBJ2-3,ASSKELAGLDTQY
TRBV5-6,.,TRBJ1-2,ASSLGTDLYGYT
TRBV7-2,.,TRBJ2-1,ASSLKQGDEQF
TRBV5-1,.,TRBJ1-4,ASSPGQGKEKLF
TRBV4-2,.,TRBJ1-3,ASSQPGLETSSGNTIY
TRBV19,.,TRBJ1-5,ASSIGGTPGGKPQH
TRBV12-5,.,TRBJ2-1,ASVASGGASSYNEQF
TRBV3-1/TRBV3-2,.,TRBJ1-2,ASSQVGGDYGYT
TRBV6-1,.,TRBJ1-2,ASSEGKGRWGYT
TRBV7-3,.,TRBJ1-2,ASSTLTAYNYGYT
TRBV30,.,TRBJ1-2,AWSPPSVLRSGYT
TRBV23-1,.,TRBJ1-6,ASSHGQARGPLH
TRBV10-3,.,TRBJ1-5,AISARGEDQPQH
TRBV6-5,.,TRBJ1-5,ASSLERTDNQPQH
TRBV4-3,.,TRBJ2-7,ASSQDSQGWEQY
TRBV5-1,.,TRBJ2-3,ASSLEGTQPHTQY
TRBV5-6,.,TRBJ1-4,ASRLGRGGEKLF
TRBV10-1,.,TRBJ2-1,ASSESRANEQF
TRBV19,.,TRBJ1-2,ASSTTGGSSYGYT
TRBV2,.,TRBJ1-3,ASSHGQGAGNTIY
TRBV7-9,.,TRBJ2-7,ASSLNQGAYEQY
TRBV4-2,.,TRBJ2-1,ASSQKPRRGSSYNEQF
TRBV5-1,.,TRBJ2-3,ASSFSGSSSTDTQY
TRBV30,.,TRBJ2-1,AWSSGLGFYNEQF
TRBV12-3/TRBV12-4,.,TRBJ1-2,ASSPGWGYT
TRBV12-5,few,TRBJ1-1,ASGVTGGTEAF
TRBV4-1,.,TRBJ1-1,ASSTSRRQPMNTEAF
TRBV3-1/TRBV3-2,.,TRBJ2-3,ASSNSYSTDTQY
TRBV4-2,few,TRBJ1-4,ASSPGTGREKLF
TRBV7-2,.,TRBJ1-4,ASSLRTGEGEKLF
TRBV19,.,TRBJ2-1,ASSPTGANEQF
TRBV11-3,many,TRBJ2-1,ASSFSSGGYNEQF
TRBV2,.,TRBJ2-1,ASNSGGLDNEQF
TRBV3-1/TRBV3-2,.,TRBJ2-7,ASSLRDREYEQY
TRBV11-2,.,TRBJ2-5,ASSKSPSGGEETQY
TRBV9,.,TRBJ1-2,ASSVGAGTYGYT
TRBV6-1,once,TRBJ2-6,ASTAGANVLT
TRBV30,few,TRBJ1-2,AWSLGTGNYGYT
TRBV7-2,few,TRBJ2-1,ASSLVSNEQF